This TCR beta chain was sequenced in a study of OX40 agonist ivuxolimab in advanced cancers. Overall study: Patients were over 65% male with ages roughly 23 to 90, mean about 65. Partial response was recorded in three patients: one hepatocellular carcinoma and two cutaneous melanoma cases.

Autoimmune disease history or systemic immunosuppression barred patients. CDR3 length: 16 amino acids. The germline V gene encodes CDR1 MNHNY and CDR2 SVGAGI (reference sequence). V was pared by 6 bases and J by 7 bases, with 21 bases between. Sequencing used immunoSEQ multiplex PCR; TCRdb keeps in-frame clones, though not all of them. The sample yields about 87,000 clones, 75% to 90% seen once. The receptor comes from an adult with an advanced solid tumor such as melanoma, head and neck, liver or kidney cancer. Sequencing used CD4+ or CD8+ T cells sorted from blood, obtained in a trial of the OX40 agonist ivuxolimab. The rearrangement joins TRBV6-6 to TRBJ1-4; D call uncertain. The DNA for the CDR3 is TGTGCCAGCAGCTACGCCCCCGGAGCGATGTTTGAAAAACTGTTTTTT. Translated: CASSYAPGAMFEKLFF.